Given below is one TCR beta chain in context. Antigen unknown. TCRdb called the RACE reads again in MiXCR, with one record for every CDR3 protein. Here the sample spans more than 85,000 distinct CDR3 sequences, about 8% being singletons. The time point: pre-sensitization, week 0. The treatment: therapeutic diphenylcyclopropenone sensitization with weekly scalp DPC. These data are taken from a study of human T cells and chemical hapten exposure. Study-wide background: Patients had diphenylcyclopropenone applied to the scalp weekly throughout the approximately 25-week study. Affected patients, primarily female, had alopecia areata, totalis or universalis.

Study-level points and caveats: More PT1 expanded TCRs went with higher patch test scores. The number of TCRs above 1 in 1000 frequency did not change after DPC sensitization.

Germline lookup yields CDR1 SNHLY and CDR2 FYNNEI. The CDR3 runs to 17 residues. V lost 6 bases, J lost 0 bases, and 6 bases stayed unmatched. Specimen: whole blood, collected in connection with sensitization to the hapten diphenylcyclopropenone (DPC). The chain combines TRBV2 with TRBJ2-6, with 9 bases matching TRBD1. This sequence was found in a man aged 35-49 years with alopecia areata. Some clones in this sample may be carry-over from other donors' samples. CDR3 sequence reads: CASSRTGDFSGANVLTF. The CDR3 DNA sequence: TGTGCCAGCAGCCGGACAGGGGATTTCTCTGGGGCCAACGTCCTGACTTTC.